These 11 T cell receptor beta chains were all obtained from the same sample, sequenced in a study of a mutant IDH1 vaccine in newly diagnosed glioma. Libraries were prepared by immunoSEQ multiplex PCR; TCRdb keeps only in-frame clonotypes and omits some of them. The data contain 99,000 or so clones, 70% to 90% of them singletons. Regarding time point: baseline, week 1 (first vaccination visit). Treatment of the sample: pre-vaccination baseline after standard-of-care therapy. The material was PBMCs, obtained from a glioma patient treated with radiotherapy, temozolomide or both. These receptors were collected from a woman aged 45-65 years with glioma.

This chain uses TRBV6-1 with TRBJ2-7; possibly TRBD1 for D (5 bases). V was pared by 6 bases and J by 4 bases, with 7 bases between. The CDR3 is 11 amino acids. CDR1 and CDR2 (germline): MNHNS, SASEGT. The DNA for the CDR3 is TGTGCCAGCAGCAGGGTATACGAGCAGTACTTC. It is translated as CASSRVYEQYF.

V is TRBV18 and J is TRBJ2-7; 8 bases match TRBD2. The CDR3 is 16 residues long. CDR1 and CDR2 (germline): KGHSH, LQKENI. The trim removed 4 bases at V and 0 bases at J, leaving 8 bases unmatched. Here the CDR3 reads CASSRGIAGSSYEQYF. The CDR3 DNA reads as TGTGCCAGCTCACGGGGGATAGCGGGGAGCTCCTACGAGCAGTACTTC.

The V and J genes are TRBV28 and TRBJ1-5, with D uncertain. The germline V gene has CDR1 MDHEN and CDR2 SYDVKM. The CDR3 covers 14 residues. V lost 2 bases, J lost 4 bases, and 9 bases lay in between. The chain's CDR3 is CASSLMTINQPQHF. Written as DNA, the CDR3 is TGTGCCAGCAGTTTAATGACCATTAATCAGCCCCAGCATTTT.

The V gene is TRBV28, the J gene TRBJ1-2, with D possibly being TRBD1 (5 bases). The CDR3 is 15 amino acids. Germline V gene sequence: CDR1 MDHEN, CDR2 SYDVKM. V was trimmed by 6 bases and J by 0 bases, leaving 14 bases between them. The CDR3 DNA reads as TGTGCCAGCAGCCTGGGGGAGGCGACTAACTATGGCTACACCTTC. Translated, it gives CASSLGEATNYGYTF.

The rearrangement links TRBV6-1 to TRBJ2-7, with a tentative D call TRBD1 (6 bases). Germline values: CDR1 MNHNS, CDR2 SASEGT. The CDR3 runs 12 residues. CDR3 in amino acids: CEPGHFSYEQYF. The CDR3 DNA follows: TGTGAACCGGGACACTTCTCCTACGAGCAGTACTTC.

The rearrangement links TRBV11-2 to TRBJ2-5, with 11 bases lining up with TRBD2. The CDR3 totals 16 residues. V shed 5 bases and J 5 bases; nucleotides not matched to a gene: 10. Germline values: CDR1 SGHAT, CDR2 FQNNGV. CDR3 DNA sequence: TGTGCCAGCAGCCACCTTAGCGGGAGGGCCAGGGAGACCCAGTACTTC. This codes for CASSHLSGRARETQYF.

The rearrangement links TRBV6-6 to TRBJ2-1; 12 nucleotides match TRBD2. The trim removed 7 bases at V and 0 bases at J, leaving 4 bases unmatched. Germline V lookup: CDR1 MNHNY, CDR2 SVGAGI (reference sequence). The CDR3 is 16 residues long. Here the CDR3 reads CASNGLAGSSYNEQFF. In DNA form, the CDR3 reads TGTGCCAGCAACGGACTAGCGGGGAGCTCCTACAATGAGCAGTTCTTC.

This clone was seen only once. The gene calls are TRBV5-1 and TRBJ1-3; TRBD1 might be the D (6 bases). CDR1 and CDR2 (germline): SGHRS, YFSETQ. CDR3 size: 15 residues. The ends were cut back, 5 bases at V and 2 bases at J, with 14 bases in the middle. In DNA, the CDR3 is TGCGCCAGCAGTGCAGGGGCGCCGACTGGAAACACCATATATTTT. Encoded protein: CASSAGAPTGNTIYF.

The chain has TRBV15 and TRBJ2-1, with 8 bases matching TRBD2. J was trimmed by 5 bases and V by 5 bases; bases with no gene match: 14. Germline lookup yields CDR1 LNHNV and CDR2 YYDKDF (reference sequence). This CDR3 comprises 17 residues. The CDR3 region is CATSSPLGREDDNEQFF. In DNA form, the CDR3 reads TGTGCCACCAGCTCCCCCTTAGGGCGGGAGGACGACAATGAGCAGTTCTTC.

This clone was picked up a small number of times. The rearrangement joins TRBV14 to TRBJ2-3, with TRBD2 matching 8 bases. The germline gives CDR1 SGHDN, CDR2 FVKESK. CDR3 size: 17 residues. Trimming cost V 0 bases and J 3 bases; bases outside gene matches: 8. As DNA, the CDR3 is TGTGCCAGCAGCCAAGATCTCGCGGGAGGTGGTACAGATACGCAGTATTTT. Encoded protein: CASSQDLAGGGTDTQYF.

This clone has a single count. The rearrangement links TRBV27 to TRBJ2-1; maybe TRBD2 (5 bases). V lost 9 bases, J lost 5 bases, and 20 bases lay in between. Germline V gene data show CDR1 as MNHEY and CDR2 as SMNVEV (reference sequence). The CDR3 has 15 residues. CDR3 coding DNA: TGTGCCAGTAGGGAGTTCGGACCAAAACACAATGAGCAGTTCTTC. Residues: CASREFGPKHNEQFF.